This is a list of T cell receptor beta chains from one sample in a study of CD8 T cells in Susac syndrome. TCRdb processed the immunoSEQ multiplex PCR reads anew with MiXCR; each CDR3 protein has one entry. The data contain 130,000 or so distinct CDR3 sequences, roughly 80% of them singletons. Specimen: CD8+ T cells from PBMCs. The receptor source for this set is a human donor with multiple sclerosis. Each CDR3 is given with its conserved first and last residue. A D gene is named only where the DNA matches it firmly. Only part of the rows carry a size: once, few, many, or a class if the clone is expanded.

TRBV19	NA	NA	TRBJ1-1	TGTGCCAGTAGTATGGGCGACGGGCCCACTGAAGCTTTCTTT	CASSMGDGPTEAFF
TRBV7-9	once	TRBD1	TRBJ2-2	TGTGCCAGCAGCTTTCGACAGGGGGCCGCCGGGGAGCTGTTTTTT	CASSFRQGAAGELFF
TRBV4-1	NA	TRBD1	TRBJ2-7	TGCGCCAGCAGCCAAGGGGGGACAGGGGTCTACGAGCAGTACTTC	CASSQGGTGVYEQYF
TRBV13	NA	NA	TRBJ1-1	TGTGCCAGCTCCCCTGGACAGTACACTGAAGCTTTCTTT	CASSPGQYTEAFF
TRBV28	once	TRBD1	TRBJ2-2	TGTGCCAGCAAAGGGACAGGGGACACCGGGGAGCTGTTTTTT	CASKGTGDTGELFF
TRBV5-5	NA	NA	TRBJ1-1	TGTGCCAGCAGCTTGTGGGGTAATGAAGCTTTCTTT	CASSLWGNEAFF
TRBV9	NA	NA	TRBJ2-5	TGTGCCAGCAGCGTAGGTGGACTGGAGGAAGAGACCCAGTACTTC	CASSVGGLEEETQYF
TRBV19	once	TRBD2	TRBJ2-2	TGTGCCAGTAGTATAGTGAGCGGGGGAAACGGGGAGCCGTTTTTT	CASSIVSGGNGEPFF
TRBV19	NA	TRBD1	TRBJ2-2	TGTGCCAGTAGTGCTGGGACAGGGTTTCACGGGGAGCTGTTTTTT	CASSAGTGFHGELFF
TRBV30	NA	TRBD1	TRBJ1-1	TGTGCCTGGAGACCCACGACAGGGGGGGATACTGAAGCTTTCTTT	CAWRPTTGGDTEAFF
TRBV11-3	NA	NA	TRBJ2-5	TGTGCCAGCAGCCCCCGGGACAACCAAGAGACCCAGTACTTC	CASSPRDNQETQYF
TRBV4-2	NA	NA	TRBJ1-5	TGTGCCAGCAGCCAAGATTATAGCAATCAGCCCCAGCATTTT	CASSQDYSNQPQHF
TRBV7-9	NA	TRBD1	TRBJ2-7	TGTGCCAGCAGCTTAGGTGGGGACAGGGTCTCCTACGAACAGTACTTC	CASSLGGDRVSYEQYF
TRBV19	once	NA	TRBJ1-5	TGTGCCAGTAGAGACCGGGACACAACTCGGACCCAGCATTTT	CASRDRDTTRTQHF
TRBV19	NA	NA	TRBJ1-1	TGTGCCAGTAGCGACGGGGCTGAAGCTTTCTTT	CASSDGAEAFF
TRBV7-9	NA	NA	TRBJ1-1	TGTGCCAGCAGCCTGATCCGTACATCCACTGAAGCTTTCTTT	CASSLIRTSTEAFF
TRBV6-1	NA	TRBD2	TRBJ2-3	TGTGCCAGCTCCCCTCCAGCGGGAGAGCCATTTAGCACAGATACGCAGTATTTT	CASSPPAGEPFSTDTQYF
TRBV3-1	NA	NA	TRBJ2-1	TGTGCCAGCAGCCGGGGCGGCCCCTACAATGAGCAGTTCTTC	CASSRGGPYNEQFF
TRBV12-3/TRBV12-4	NA	NA	TRBJ1-4	TGTGCCAGCAGGGAGCGGGGAGAAAATGAAAAACTGTTTTTT	CASRERGENEKLFF
TRBV13	NA	NA	TRBJ2-5	TGTGCCAGCAGCTTAGGTGGTGGGCCTTGGGAGACCCAGTACTTC	CASSLGGGPWETQYF
TRBV12-3/TRBV12-4	few	NA	TRBJ2-1	TGTGCCAGCAGTTTTCGCGGACAGAGCTTATACAATGAGCAGTTCTTC	CASSFRGQSLYNEQFF